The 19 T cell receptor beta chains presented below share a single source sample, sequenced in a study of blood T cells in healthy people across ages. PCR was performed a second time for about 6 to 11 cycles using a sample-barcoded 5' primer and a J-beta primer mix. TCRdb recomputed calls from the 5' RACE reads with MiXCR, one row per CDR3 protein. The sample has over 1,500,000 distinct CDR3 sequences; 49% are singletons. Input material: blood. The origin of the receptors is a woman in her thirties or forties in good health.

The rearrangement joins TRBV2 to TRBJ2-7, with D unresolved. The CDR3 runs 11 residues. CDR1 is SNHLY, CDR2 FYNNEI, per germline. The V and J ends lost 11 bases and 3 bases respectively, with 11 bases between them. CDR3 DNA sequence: TGTGCCGGCTCACCTGGCTACGAGCAGTACTTC. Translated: CAGSPGYEQYF.

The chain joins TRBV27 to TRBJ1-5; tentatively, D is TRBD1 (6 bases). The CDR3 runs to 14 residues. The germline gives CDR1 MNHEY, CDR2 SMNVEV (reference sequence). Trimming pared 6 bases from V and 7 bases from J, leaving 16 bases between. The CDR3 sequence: CASRDTGFRQPQHF. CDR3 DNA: TGTGCCAGCAGGGATACAGGGTTTAGGCAGCCCCAGCATTTT.

CDR3 loop: CAISVNGGAWEQYF. In DNA, the CDR3 is TGTGCCATCAGTGTCAACGGAGGGGCGTGGGAGCAGTACTTC. The chain links TRBV10-3 to TRBJ2-7, with D possibly TRBD2 on 6 matching bases. The germline gives CDR1 ENHRY, CDR2 SYGVKD. The CDR3 contains 14 residues. V was pared by 4 bases and J by 7 bases, with 17 bases between.

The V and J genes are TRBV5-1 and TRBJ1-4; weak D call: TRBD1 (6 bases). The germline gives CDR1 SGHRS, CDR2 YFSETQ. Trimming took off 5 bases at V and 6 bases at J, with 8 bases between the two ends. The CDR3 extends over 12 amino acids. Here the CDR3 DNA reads TGCGCCAGCAGGGACAGTTATGAAAAACTGTTTTTT. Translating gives CASRDSYEKLFF. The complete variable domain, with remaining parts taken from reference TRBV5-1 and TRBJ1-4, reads KAGVTQTPRYLIKTRGQQVTLSCSPISGHRSVSWYQQTPGQGLQFLFEYFSETQRNKGNFPGRFSGRQFSNSRSEMNVSTLELGDSALYLCASRDSYEKLFFGSGTQLSVL.

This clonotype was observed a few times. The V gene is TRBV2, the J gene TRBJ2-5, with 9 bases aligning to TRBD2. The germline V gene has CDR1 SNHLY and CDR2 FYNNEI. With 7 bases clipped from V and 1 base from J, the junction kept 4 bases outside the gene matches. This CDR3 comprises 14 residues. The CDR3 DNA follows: TGTGCCAGCATGCAGCGGGGGGTCCAAGAGACCCAGTACTTC. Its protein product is CASMQRGVQETQYF. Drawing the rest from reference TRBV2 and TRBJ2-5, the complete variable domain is EPEVTQTPSHQVTQMGQEVILRCVPISNHLYFYWYRQILGQKVEFLVSFYNNEISEKSEIFDDQFSVERPDGSNFTLKIRSTKLEDSAMYFCASMQRGVQETQYFGPGTRLLVL.

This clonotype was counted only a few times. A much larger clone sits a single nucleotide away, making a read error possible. The CDR3 DNA reads as TGTGCCAGCAAGACTAGCGGGGGCACAGATACGCAGTATTTT. As protein: CASKTSGGTDTQYF. V usage is TRBV27 and J usage is TRBJ2-3; 11 bases match TRBD2. V lost 7 bases, J lost 1 base, and 1 base stayed unmatched. Germline V gene data show CDR1 as MNHEY and CDR2 as SMNVEV (reference sequence). The CDR3 consists of 14 residues.

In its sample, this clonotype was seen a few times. The CDR3 DNA sequence: TGTGCCAGCAGCCGACCAGGGACGATGAAACTCCGGGGCTACACCTTC. It yields the protein CASSRPGTMKLRGYTF. The chain couples TRBV6-6 to TRBJ1-2; possible D gene TRBD1, 5 bases. Germline lookup yields CDR1 MNHNY and CDR2 SVGAGI (reference sequence). V was pared by 6 bases and J by 8 bases, with 25 bases between. The length of the CDR3 is 16 residues.

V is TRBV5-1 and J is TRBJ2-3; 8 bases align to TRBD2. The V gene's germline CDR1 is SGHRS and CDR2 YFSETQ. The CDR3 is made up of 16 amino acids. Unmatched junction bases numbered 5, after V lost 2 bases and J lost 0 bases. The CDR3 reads CASSFTSGLSTDTQYF. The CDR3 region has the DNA TGCGCCAGCAGCTTCACTAGCGGTCTGAGCACAGATACGCAGTATTTT. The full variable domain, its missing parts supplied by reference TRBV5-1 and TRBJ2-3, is KAGVTQTPRYLIKTRGQQVTLSCSPISGHRSVSWYQQTPGQGLQFLFEYFSETQRNKGNFPGRFSGRQFSNSRSEMNVSTLELGDSALYLCASSFTSGLSTDTQYFGPGTRLTVL.

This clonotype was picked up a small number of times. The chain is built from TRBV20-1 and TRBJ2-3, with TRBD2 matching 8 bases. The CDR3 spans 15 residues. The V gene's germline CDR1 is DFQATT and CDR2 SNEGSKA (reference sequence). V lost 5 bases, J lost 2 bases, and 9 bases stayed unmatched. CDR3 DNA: TGCAGTGCTCCCTGGCTAGCGGGTCCCACAGATACGCAGTATTTT. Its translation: CSAPWLAGPTDTQYF.

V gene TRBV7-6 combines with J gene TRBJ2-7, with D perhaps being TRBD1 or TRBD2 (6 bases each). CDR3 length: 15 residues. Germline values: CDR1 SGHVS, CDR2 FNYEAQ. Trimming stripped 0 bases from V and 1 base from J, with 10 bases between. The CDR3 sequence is CASSLAGGESYEQYF. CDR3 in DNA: TGTGCCAGCAGCTTAGCGGGGGGCGAATCCTACGAGCAGTACTTC.

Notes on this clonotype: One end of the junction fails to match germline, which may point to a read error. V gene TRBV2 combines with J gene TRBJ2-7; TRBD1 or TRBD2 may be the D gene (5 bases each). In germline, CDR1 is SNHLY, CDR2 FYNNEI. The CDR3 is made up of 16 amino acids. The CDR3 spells CASSERGDPYSSEQYF. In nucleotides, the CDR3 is TGTGCCAGCAGTGAACGGGGCGATCCCTACTCCTCCGAGCAGTACTTC.

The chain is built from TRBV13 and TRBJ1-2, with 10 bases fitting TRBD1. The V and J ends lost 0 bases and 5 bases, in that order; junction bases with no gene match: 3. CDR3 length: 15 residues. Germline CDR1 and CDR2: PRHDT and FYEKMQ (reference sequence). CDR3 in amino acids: CASSLGTGGAYGYTF. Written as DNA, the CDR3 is TGTGCCAGCAGCTTAGGGACAGGGGGCGCGTATGGCTACACCTTC.

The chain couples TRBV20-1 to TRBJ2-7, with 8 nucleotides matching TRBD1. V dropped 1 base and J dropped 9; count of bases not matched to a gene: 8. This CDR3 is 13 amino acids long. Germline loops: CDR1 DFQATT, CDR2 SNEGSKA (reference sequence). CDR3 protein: CSARGVSGTGQYF. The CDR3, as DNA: TGCAGTGCTAGAGGGGTCTCCGGGACAGGGCAGTACTTC.

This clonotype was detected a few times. CDR3 sequence reads: CASSSMAGGPSSYNEQFF. DNA of the CDR3: TGTGCCAGCAGTTCGATGGCGGGGGGTCCCAGCTCCTACAATGAGCAGTTCTTC. The chain uses TRBV6-2 or TRBV6-3 and TRBJ2-1; 8 nucleotides line up with TRBD2. The CDR3 extends over 18 amino acids. After removal of 4 bases from V and 0 bases from J, the junction contained 11 bases not matched to a gene. Germline loops: CDR1 MNHEY, CDR2 SVGEGT.

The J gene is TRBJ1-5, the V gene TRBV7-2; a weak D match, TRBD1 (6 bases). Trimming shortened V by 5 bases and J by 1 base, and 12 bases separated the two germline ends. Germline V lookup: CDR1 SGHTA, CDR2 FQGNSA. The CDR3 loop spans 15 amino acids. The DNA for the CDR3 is TGTGCCAGCAGCGAACCCGGGACAAGCAATCAGCCCCAGCATTTT. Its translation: CASSEPGTSNQPQHF.

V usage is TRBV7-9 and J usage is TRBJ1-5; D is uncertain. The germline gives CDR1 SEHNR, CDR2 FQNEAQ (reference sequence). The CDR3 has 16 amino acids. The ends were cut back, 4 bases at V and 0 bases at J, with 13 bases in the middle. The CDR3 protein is CASSSGVGDSNQPQHF. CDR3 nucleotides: TGTGCCAGCAGCTCCGGAGTCGGAGATAGCAATCAGCCCCAGCATTTT.

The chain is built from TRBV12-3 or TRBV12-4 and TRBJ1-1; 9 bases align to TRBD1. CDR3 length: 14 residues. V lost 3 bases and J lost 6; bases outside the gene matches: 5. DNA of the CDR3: TGTGCCAGCAGTTTGGGGACAGGGATGTCTGAAGCTTTCTTT. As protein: CASSLGTGMSEAFF.

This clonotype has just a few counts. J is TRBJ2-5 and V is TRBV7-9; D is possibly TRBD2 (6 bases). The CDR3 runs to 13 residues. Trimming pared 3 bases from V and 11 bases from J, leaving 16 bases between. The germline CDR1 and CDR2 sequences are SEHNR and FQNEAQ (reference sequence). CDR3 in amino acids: CASSLDRGRLQYF. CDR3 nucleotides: TGTGCCAGCAGCTTGGACCGGGGGAGATTGCAGTACTTC.

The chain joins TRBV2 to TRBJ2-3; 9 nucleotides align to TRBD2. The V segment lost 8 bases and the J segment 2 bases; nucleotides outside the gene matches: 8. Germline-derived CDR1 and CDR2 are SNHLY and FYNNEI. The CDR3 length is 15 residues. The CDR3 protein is CASSKRGAVTDTQYF. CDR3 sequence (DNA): TGTGCCAGCTCGAAGCGGGGGGCCGTCACAGATACGCAGTATTTT.